These 23 T cell receptor beta chains came from one sample sequenced in a study of CD8 T cells in Susac syndrome. Reverse transcription of about 0.45 to 1 ug RNA was carried out with random hexamers. TCRdb independently ran MiXCR on the immunoSEQ multiplex PCR reads; one entry per CDR3 protein. The table lists some 160,000 distinct CDR3 sequences, 92% of them singletons. The sequencing input was CD4+ T cells from PBMCs. The source of these receptors is a human donor in good health.

The chain combines TRBV30 with TRBJ2-2, with D tentatively TRBD2 (5 bases). Germline V lookup: CDR1 GTSNPN, CDR2 SVGIG (reference sequence). V dropped 2 bases and J dropped 2 bases, with 12 bases sitting between them. The length of the CDR3 is 15 residues. The CDR3 DNA follows: TGTGCCTGGAGTATGATAGCGCTAAACACCGGGGAGCTGTTTTTT. Translation gives CAWSMIALNTGELFF. Full variable domain (remainder filled in from reference TRBV30 and TRBJ2-2): SQTIHQWPATLVQPVGSPLSLECTVEGTSNPNLYWYRQAAGRGLQLLFYSVGIGQISSEVPQNLSASRPQDRQFILSSKKLLLSDSGFYLCAWSMIALNTGELFFGEGSRLTVL.

This clonotype has just one count. The rearrangement links TRBV30 to TRBJ2-1; maybe TRBD2 (7 bases). V shed 5 bases and J shed 6 bases, with 11 bases lying between them. The germline V gene has CDR1 GTSNPN and CDR2 SVGIG (reference sequence). The CDR3 is 12 amino acids. CDR3 sequence reads: CAWGGATNEQFF. CDR3 in DNA: TGTGCCTGGGGGGGGGCTACCAATGAGCAGTTCTTC. Looking up the rest from reference TRBV30 and TRBJ2-1 gives the full variable domain: SQTIHQWPATLVQPVGSPLSLECTVEGTSNPNLYWYRQAAGRGLQLLFYSVGIGQISSEVPQNLSASRPQDRQFILSSKKLLLSDSGFYLCAWGGATNEQFFGPGTRLTVL.

This chain joins TRBV9 and TRBJ2-4, with a possible D match to TRBD2 (6 bases). This CDR3 is 15 amino acids long. Germline loops: CDR1 SGDLS, CDR2 YYNGEE. With 0 bases removed from V and 7 bases from J, the gap between germline ends came to 14 bases. CDR3 bases: TGTGCCAGCAGCGTAGAGCCCGCGGCGGGGAACATTCAGTACTTC. Translated: CASSVEPAAGNIQYF.

This clonotype was counted a single time. CDR3 sequence (DNA): TGCAGTGCTAGAGATCCAACGGGTTTATATGGCTACACCTTC. It encodes CSARDPTGLYGYTF. The chain couples TRBV20-1 to TRBJ1-2, with unresolved D. The CDR3 runs 14 residues. The ends were cut back, 0 bases at V and 5 bases at J, with 13 bases in the middle. In germline, CDR1 is DFQATT, CDR2 SNEGSKA (reference sequence).

The chain is built from TRBV10-3 and TRBJ1-2; 9 nucleotides line up with TRBD1. CDR3 length: 15 residues. Germline V lookup: CDR1 ENHRY, CDR2 SYGVKD. J lost 6 bases, V lost 0 bases, and 5 bases had no gene match. The CDR3 coding sequence is TGTGCCATCAGTGAGTCGAACAGGGGGCAGGATGGCTACACCTTC. It yields the protein CAISESNRGQDGYTF.

V and J are TRBV7-6 and TRBJ2-3; D is uncertain. Germline CDR1 is SGHVS and CDR2 is FNYEAQ. The length of the CDR3 is 14 residues. V lost 1 base and J 6 bases, leaving 11 bases between the germline ends. The CDR3 bases are TGTGCCAGCAGCTTAGGCGGTGTGGAGGATACGCAGTATTTT. This gives the protein CASSLGGVEDTQYF.

This chain joins TRBV5-1 and TRBJ2-6; D gene uncertain. Germline values: CDR1 SGHRS, CDR2 YFSETQ. The CDR3 length is 15 residues. Trimming shortened V by 4 bases and J by 9 bases, and 17 bases separated the two germline ends. The CDR3 DNA reads as TGCGCCAGCAGCGCAACGATACCCACCGTCAACGTCCTGACTTTC. Amino acid sequence: CASSATIPTVNVLTF.

This clonotype was seen once. The chain has TRBV3-1 and TRBJ1-1; 7 positions match TRBD1. J gave up 1 base and V 2 bases, and 4 bases lay outside the gene matches. There are 15 residues in the CDR3. Germline CDR1 reads LGHDT; CDR2 reads YNNKEL (reference sequence). Here the CDR3 DNA reads TGTGCCAGCAGCCAATCCCGACAGGGGAACACTGAAGCTTTCTTT. It translates to CASSQSRQGNTEAFF.

The chain couples TRBV20-1 to TRBJ2-4, with a weak D call TRBD2 (6 bases). The germline CDR1 and CDR2 sequences are DFQATT and SNEGSKA (reference sequence). The V end lost 5 bases, the J end lost 4 bases, and 15 bases lay between the germline ends. The length of the CDR3 is 14 residues. The CDR3 is CSAPEARGKNIQYF. For the CDR3, the DNA is TGCAGTGCTCCGGAGGCGCGGGGAAAAAACATTCAGTACTTC.

The chain uses TRBV30 and TRBJ1-4; D gene unclear. V shed 0 bases and J shed 8 bases, with 7 bases lying between them. Germline lookup yields CDR1 GTSNPN and CDR2 SVGIG (reference sequence). CDR3 size: 12 residues. The CDR3 sequence is CAWSVQEEKLFF. The CDR3 nucleotides are TGTGCCTGGAGTGTACAAGAAGAAAAACTGTTTTTT.

V and J are TRBV7-9 and TRBJ1-6, with D possibly matching TRBD1 (6 bases). The V gene lost 3 bases and the J gene lost 5 bases, with 11 bases spanning the gap. Germline CDR1 is SEHNR and CDR2 is FQNEAQ (reference sequence). This CDR3 region has 15 residues. The CDR3 loop is CASSLGGRNNSPLHF. CDR3 DNA sequence: TGTGCCAGCAGCTTGGGGGGGCGAAATAATTCACCCCTCCACTTT.

The rearrangement links TRBV2 to TRBJ2-1; 7 nucleotides align to TRBD2. CDR1 and CDR2 (germline): SNHLY, FYNNEI. The CDR3 loop spans 14 amino acids. V was clipped by 4 bases and J by 5 bases; unmatched bases: 5. CDR3 in amino acids: CASSGLAVNNEQFF. CDR3 in DNA: TGTGCCAGCAGTGGCCTAGCGGTAAACAATGAGCAGTTCTTC.

The chain carries TRBV20-1 and TRBJ2-5; D ambiguous. Trimming shortened V by 0 bases and J by 5 bases, and 10 bases separated the two germline ends. CDR1 and CDR2 (germline): DFQATT, SNEGSKA (reference sequence). CDR3 length: 13 residues. The CDR3 loop reads CSARDERLETQYF. DNA for the CDR3: TGCAGTGCTAGAGATGAGCGCCTCGAGACCCAGTACTTC.

This chain joins TRBV6-2 or TRBV6-3 and TRBJ2-1; tentative D call: TRBD2 (6 bases). The length of the CDR3 is 13 residues. The V and J ends lost 11 bases and 4 bases respectively, with 15 bases between them. The germline CDR1 and CDR2 sequences are MNHEY and SVGEGT. Here the CDR3 reads CAGKRGGYNEQFF. CDR3 nucleotide sequence: TGTGCCGGAAAGCGTGGGGGGTACAATGAGCAGTTCTTC.

DNA for the CDR3: TGTGCCTGGAGTGTAGTCAGTTGGGATTCACCCCTCCACTTT. Protein: CAWSVVSWDSPLHF. This sequence joins TRBV30 and TRBJ1-6; D is ambiguous. Trimming cost V 0 bases and J 8 bases, with 11 bases left between them. This CDR3 is 14 amino acids long. Germline CDR1 GTSNPN, CDR2 SVGIG (reference sequence).

This chain uses TRBV20-1 with TRBJ1-5, with D unclear. This CDR3 spans 14 amino acids. The ends were cut back, 6 bases at V and 4 bases at J, with 16 bases in the middle. The V gene's germline CDR1 is DFQATT and CDR2 SNEGSKA (reference sequence). DNA for the CDR3: TGCAGTGCCATGACACCCTTCGGAAATCAGCCCCAGCATTTT. Translating it yields CSAMTPFGNQPQHF.

The J gene is TRBJ1-1, the V gene TRBV7-2; D is undetermined. The germline CDR1 and CDR2 sequences are SGHTA and FQGNSA. Trimming cost V 3 bases and J 0 bases, with 8 bases left between them. This CDR3 is built from 14 residues. Here the CDR3 reads CASSLHQLNTEAFF. CDR3 sequence (DNA): TGTGCCAGCAGCTTGCACCAGCTGAACACTGAAGCTTTCTTT.

This chain uses TRBV28 with TRBJ1-2, with a weak D call TRBD1 (5 bases). V was shortened by 3 bases and J by 4 bases, with 12 bases between the two germline ends. The V gene's germline CDR1 is MDHEN and CDR2 SYDVKM. The CDR3 length is 14 residues. DNA for the CDR3: TGTGCCAGCAGTTTTCCCTTCGGGGGCTATGGCTACACCTTC. This gives the protein CASSFPFGGYGYTF.

The chain recombines TRBV30 with TRBJ1-1, with TRBD1 as a possible D gene (5 bases). CDR1 and CDR2 from the germline V gene are GTSNPN and SVGIG (reference sequence). The CDR3 is 13 amino acids. V was clipped by 0 bases and J by 6 bases, with 11 bases between them. Here the CDR3 reads CAWSVMLGAEAFF. CDR3 in DNA: TGTGCCTGGAGTGTAATGTTGGGGGCTGAAGCTTTCTTT.

The chain carries TRBV5-1 and TRBJ2-5; 11 nucleotides align to TRBD2. The CDR3 is 16 residues long. Trimming at V came to 4 bases and at J to 4 bases, leaving 9 bases not matched to a gene. Germline loops: CDR1 SGHRS, CDR2 YFSETQ. The chain's CDR3 is CASSLLTSGAGETQYF. The DNA of the CDR3 is TGCGCCAGCAGCCTCTTGACTAGCGGGGCGGGAGAGACCCAGTACTTC.

The chain uses TRBV7-2 and TRBJ1-5; TRBD1 is a possible D gene (5 bases). The V gene's germline CDR1 is SGHTA and CDR2 FQGNSA. V gave up 4 bases and J gave up 10 bases, with 20 bases separating them. The CDR3 runs 15 residues. The CDR3 coding sequence is TGTGCCAGCAGCTCATACTATGGAGGGGTAGGACCCCAGCATTTT. Translated: CASSSYYGGVGPQHF.

The chain couples TRBV2 to TRBJ2-3, with D possibly TRBD1 on 5 matching bases. This CDR3 has 13 amino acids. The V end lost 6 bases, the J end lost 6 bases, and 13 bases lay between the germline ends. Germline V CDR1 and CDR2: SNHLY, FYNNEI. CDR3 protein: CASSGHLADTQYF. CDR3 DNA: TGTGCCAGCAGCGGACACCTCGCCGATACGCAGTATTTT.

This clonotype has a handful of counts. The chain recombines TRBV28 with TRBJ1-4; TRBD1 aligns across 7 bases. CDR1 is MDHEN, CDR2 SYDVKM, per germline. The V gene end was trimmed by 5 bases and the J gene end by 0 bases; junction bases not matched to a gene: 3. The CDR3 is made up of 15 amino acids. CDR3 in DNA: TGTGCCAGCAGTCAAACAGGGGCAACTAATGAAAAACTGTTTTTT. It encodes CASSQTGATNEKLFF.